Listed below are T cell receptor beta chains from one sample, sequenced in a study of shared clonotypes between healthy human individuals. Only in-frame clones appear in the TCRdb table, and some are missing; sequencing was by immunoSEQ multiplex PCR. The data show some 2 million clones, over 85% seen once. The sample was naive CD8+ T cells sorted from blood. These receptors were obtained from a man aged 18 to 35 in good health. The CDR3 runs from the conserved cysteine through the conserved F or W. A D gene is named only where the DNA matches it firmly. Not every row has a clone size; where given, it reads once, few, many or a size class.

>-|TRBV2|-|TRBJ2-7
TGTGCCAGCAGTGACCAGGGCGAACAGGCCTACGAGCAGTACTTC
CASSDQGEQAYEQYF
>-|TRBV5-4|once|TRBJ2-7
TGTGCCAGCAGCCCGGACTGGGGGGAGGTCTACGAGCAGTACTTC
CASSPDWGEVYEQYF
>-|TRBV11-2|once|TRBJ2-7
TGTGCCAGCAGCCGACTAGTGACATCCTACGAGCAGTACTTC
CASSRLVTSYEQYF
>TRBD1|TRBV2|once|TRBJ1-2
TGTGCCAGCAGGGGAGGGACAGGGGCTTACACCTTC
CASRGGTGAYTF
>-|TRBV5-1|-|TRBJ2-2
TGCGCCAGCAGCTCCGACTTGGACGGGGAGCTGTTTTTT
CASSSDLDGELFF
>TRBD1|TRBV6-1|-|TRBJ2-7
TGTGCCTCAGGGGGAGCTTCCTACGAGCAGTACTTC
CASGGASYEQYF
>-|TRBV5-6|-|TRBJ2-7
TGTGCCAGCAGCTTGACCGGCTCCTACGAGCAGTACTTC
CASSLTGSYEQYF
>-|TRBV5-6|-|TRBJ2-7
TGTGCCAGCAGCTCTATACAGGGTATGGACTACGAGCAGTACTTC
CASSSIQGMDYEQYF
>TRBD1|TRBV29-1|once|TRBJ1-2
TGCAGCGTTTTACTCCAAACAGGGGGCGCTGACGGCTACACCTTC
CSVLLQTGGADGYTF
>TRBD1|TRBV29-1|-|TRBJ2-1
TGCAGCGTTGTTGGGACAGAAGGAAATGAGCAGTTCTTC
CSVVGTEGNEQFF
>TRBD1|TRBV6-1|-|TRBJ2-2
TGTGCCAGCAGTGAAGCGACCTACAGGGGTTTTACCGGGGAGCTGTTTTTT
CASSEATYRGFTGELFF
>-|TRBV7-8|-|TRBJ2-7
TGTGCCAGCAGCTTAGCGGCCGGGAGCCTTTACGAGCAGTACTTC
CASSLAAGSLYEQYF
>-|TRBV6-5|-|TRBJ2-7
TGTGCCAGCAGTTACTCGAGCGGGTTCATAATCTACGAGCAGTACTTC
CASSYSSGFIIYEQYF
>TRBD2|TRBV19|-|TRBJ2-3
TGTGCCAGTAGTATGTGGGGACTAGCGTCTACAGATACGCAGTATTTT
CASSMWGLASTDTQYF
>TRBD1|TRBV19|once|TRBJ1-5
TGTGCCAGTAGTATAGGCGGAAGCGGGGACAGGGGAGGCAATCAGCCCCAGCATTTT
CASSIGGSGDRGGNQPQHF
>-|TRBV7-9|-|TRBJ2-7
TGTGCCAGCTCTAGGCAGCTAGACTACGAGCAGTACTTC
CASSRQLDYEQYF
>TRBD2|TRBV6-5|-|TRBJ2-7
TGTGCCAGCAGTGAGAGCGGGAGCGGCTACGAGCAGTACTTC
CASSESGSGYEQYF
>TRBD1|TRBV5-4|-|TRBJ2-7
TGTGCCAGCAGCCATCTTGTTGGACAGGGCTCCTACGAGCAGTACTTC
CASSHLVGQGSYEQYF
>-|TRBV4-1|-|TRBJ2-5
TGCGCCAGCAGCCCTTTGGTAGGGGGACCCGAAGAGACCCAGTACTTC
CASSPLVGGPEETQYF
>-|TRBV10-1|few|TRBJ1-1
TGCGCCAGCAGGGAAGGATTAAACACTGAAGCTTTCTTT
CASREGLNTEAFF
>-|TRBV5-1|-|TRBJ2-7
TGCGCCAGCAGCCTCCGGGGTGGAGCCTACGAGCAGTACTTC
CASSLRGGAYEQYF
>-|TRBV13|-|TRBJ1-2
TGTGCCAGCAGCTTAGAGGGATCCAACTATGGCTACACCTTC
CASSLEGSNYGYTF
>TRBD2|TRBV4-1|-|TRBJ2-1
TGCGCCAGCAGCCAAGTTTCTAGCGGGGGGACTTATGAGCAGTTCTTC
CASSQVSSGGTYEQFF
>TRBD1|TRBV7-8|-|TRBJ1-1
TGTGCCAGCAGCAACAGGGGTGTTCACACTGAAGCTTTCTTT
CASSNRGVHTEAFF
>TRBD1|TRBV4-3|-|TRBJ2-7
TGCGCCAGCAGCCAAGAACAGGGGACCTACGAGCAGTACTTC
CASSQEQGTYEQYF
>TRBD1|TRBV19|-|TRBJ2-7
TGTGCCAGTAGTATAGAGGACAGGGTTACCTACGAGCAGTACTTC
CASSIEDRVTYEQYF
>-|TRBV6-5|-|TRBJ2-3
TGTGCCAGCAGTTCATACGGCACAGATACGCAGTATTTT
CASSSYGTDTQYF
>TRBD2|TRBV7-8|-|TRBJ2-7
TGTGCCAGCAGCTTCCCCTCAACTAGCGTCTCCTACGAGCAGTACTTC
CASSFPSTSVSYEQYF
>-|TRBV11-2|-|TRBJ1-1
TGTGCCAGCAGCTCAAGGACCGGGACTTTGAACACTGAAGCTTTCTTT
CASSSRTGTLNTEAFF
>-|TRBV11-2|-|TRBJ2-7
TGTGCCAGCAGCTTAGTCCTCGGGGGCGAGCAGTACTTC
CASSLVLGGEQYF
>TRBD2|TRBV19|-|TRBJ2-1
TGTGCCAGTAGTCCCCGGGGACTAGCGGGAGGTTTTGAGCAGTTCTTC
CASSPRGLAGGFEQFF
>TRBD2|TRBV28|once|TRBJ2-3
TGTGCCAGCAGTTTCCCAATCCTAGCGGGGGGCTTTACTAGCACAGATACGCAGTATTTT
CASSFPILAGGFTSTDTQYF
>-|TRBV6-1|-|TRBJ1-3
TGTGCCAGCAATCCCAAACAGTTCTCTGGAAACACCATATATTTT
CASNPKQFSGNTIYF
>-|TRBV27|-|TRBJ2-1
TGTGCCAGCAGTTTGGGCCTGAACTACAATGAGCAGTTCTTC
CASSLGLNYNEQFF
>-|TRBV5-1|-|TRBJ2-1
TGCGCCAGCAGCTTGTTACTAGATGATGAGCAGTTCTTC
CASSLLLDDEQFF
>TRBD2|TRBV5-6|-|TRBJ2-1
TGTGCCAGCAGCCAACAACCGGGACTAGGTCTTGACAATGAGCAGTTCTTC
CASSQQPGLGLDNEQFF
>-|TRBV11-2|-|TRBJ2-7
TGTGCCAGCAGCCCCCCCGGGACTCTAATTGCCTACGAGCAGTACTTC
CASSPPGTLIAYEQYF
>-|TRBV15|-|TRBJ1-5
TGTGCCACCAGCAGTTCAGGAGAGGTCCCCCAGCATTTT
CATSSSGEVPQHF
>-|TRBV9|-|TRBJ1-6
TGTGCCAGCAGCCCGGAGTGGGCGGGAAGGACACCCCTCCACTTT
CASSPEWAGRTPLHF
>TRBD1|TRBV9|once|TRBJ2-7
TGTGCCAGCAGCGGGACAGGCTCCCACGAGCAGTACTTC
CASSGTGSHEQYF
>TRBD1|TRBV7-9|-|TRBJ2-7
TGTGCCAGCAGCTTACCTGGACAGGGTCACGAGCAGTACTTC
CASSLPGQGHEQYF
>-|TRBV4-1|-|TRBJ1-1
TGCGCCAGCAGCCAAGAGGGACAAGGCACTGAAGCTTTCTTT
CASSQEGQGTEAFF